These 8 T cell receptor beta chains were sequenced from one sample in a study of early stage breast cancer tumors. TCRdb's copy holds only in-frame clones and misses some; the assay was immunoSEQ multiplex PCR. The table lists around 51,000 clones, around 80% of them singletons. The sample was blood. These receptors were obtained from a person aged 40-50 years with breast cancer.

This clone has only one observation. Here the CDR3 reads CACRPLILSTEAFF. CDR3 sequence (DNA): TGTGCCTGTCGGCCTTTAATTTTGAGCACTGAAGCTTTCTTT. The V gene is TRBV30, the J gene TRBJ1-1; no reliable D call. V lost 6 bases and J lost 4, with 18 bases in between. Germline V gene data show CDR1 as GTSNPN and CDR2 as SVGIG (reference sequence). This CDR3 comprises 14 residues.

The gene calls are TRBV19 and TRBJ1-1; possible D gene TRBD1, 5 bases. This CDR3 region has 14 residues. The germline V gene encodes CDR1 LNHDA and CDR2 SQIVND (reference sequence). V was pared by 4 bases and J by 4 bases, with 13 bases between. The CDR3 reads CASSRRDGPTEAFF. The DNA for the CDR3 is TGTGCCAGTAGTAGACGGGACGGCCCCACTGAAGCTTTCTTT.

This clone was seen just once. The chain links TRBV4-2 to TRBJ2-3; D uncertain. From germline, CDR1 is LGHNA and CDR2 YNFKEQ. V dropped 1 base and J dropped 6 bases, with 2 bases sitting between them. The length of the CDR3 is 11 residues. The CDR3 reads CASSQVDTQYF. In DNA, the CDR3 is TGTGCCAGCAGCCAAGTGGATACGCAGTATTTT.

V usage is TRBV5-1 and J usage is TRBJ2-3; 11 nucleotides line up with TRBD2. Germline CDR1 is SGHRS and CDR2 is YFSETQ. The V gene end was trimmed by 4 bases and the J gene end by 0 bases; junction bases not matched to a gene: 7. The CDR3 contains 17 residues. The DNA of the CDR3 is TGCGCCAGCAGCCGGGGGACTAGCGGCACTAGCACAGATACGCAGTATTTT. The encoded protein is CASSRGTSGTSTDTQYF.

The chain links TRBV19 to TRBJ2-7; possibly TRBD2 for D (5 bases). This CDR3 comprises 14 residues. Trimming pared 4 bases from V and 0 bases from J, leaving 10 bases between. Germline assignment: CDR1 LNHDA and CDR2 SQIVND (reference sequence). The CDR3 loop is CASSTTRSSYEQYF. DNA for the CDR3: TGTGCCAGTAGTACTACTAGAAGCTCCTACGAGCAGTACTTC.

The rearrangement joins TRBV5-1 to TRBJ2-1, with 7 bases that match TRBD2. Germline-derived CDR1 and CDR2 are SGHRS and YFSETQ. V gave up 0 bases and J gave up 6 bases; unmatched junction bases: 9. The CDR3 is 16 residues long. CDR3 sequence: CASSLAVLAGPNEQFF. The CDR3 nucleotides are TGCGCCAGCAGCTTGGCAGTGTTAGCGGGCCCCAATGAGCAGTTCTTC.

This chain connects TRBV5-1 to TRBJ2-7; no firm D call. Between the trimmed V and J ends, which lost 0 bases and 5 bases, there was a span of 12 bases. The germline gives CDR1 SGHRS, CDR2 YFSETQ. The CDR3 is made up of 14 amino acids. The CDR3 is CASSLASQGDEQYF. CDR3 coding DNA: TGCGCCAGCAGCTTGGCGAGTCAAGGAGACGAGCAGTACTTC.

This clone was detected a few times. The V and J genes are TRBV2 and TRBJ2-7, with 7 bases fitting TRBD2. This CDR3 is 13 amino acids long. The junction had 6 bases not matched to a gene; V was cut back by 6 bases and J by 4 bases. Germline V gene lookup returns CDR1 SNHLY and CDR2 FYNNEI. CDR3 DNA sequence: TGTGCCAGCAGGACGGGAGGCGGGTACGAGCAGTACTTC. Amino acid sequence: CASRTGGGYEQYF.